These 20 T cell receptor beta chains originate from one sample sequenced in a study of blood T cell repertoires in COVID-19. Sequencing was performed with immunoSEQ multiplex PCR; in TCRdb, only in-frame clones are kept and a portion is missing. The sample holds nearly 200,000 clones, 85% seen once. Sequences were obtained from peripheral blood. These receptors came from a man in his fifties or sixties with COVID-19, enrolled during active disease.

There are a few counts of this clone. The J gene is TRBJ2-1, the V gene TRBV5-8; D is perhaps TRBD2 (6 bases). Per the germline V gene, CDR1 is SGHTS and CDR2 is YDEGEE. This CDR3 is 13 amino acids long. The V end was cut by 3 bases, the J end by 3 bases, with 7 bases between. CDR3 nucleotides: TGTGCCAGCAGCTGGGGACTCTACAATGAGCAGTTCTTC. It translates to CASSWGLYNEQFF.

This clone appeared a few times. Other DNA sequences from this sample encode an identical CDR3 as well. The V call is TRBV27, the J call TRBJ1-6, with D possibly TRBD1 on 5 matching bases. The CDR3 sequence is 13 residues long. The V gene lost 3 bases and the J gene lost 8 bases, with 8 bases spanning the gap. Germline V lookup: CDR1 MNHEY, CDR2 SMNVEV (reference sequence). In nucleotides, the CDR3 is TGTGCCAGCAGTTTGAAACAGGATTCACCCCTCCACTTT. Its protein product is CASSLKQDSPLHF.

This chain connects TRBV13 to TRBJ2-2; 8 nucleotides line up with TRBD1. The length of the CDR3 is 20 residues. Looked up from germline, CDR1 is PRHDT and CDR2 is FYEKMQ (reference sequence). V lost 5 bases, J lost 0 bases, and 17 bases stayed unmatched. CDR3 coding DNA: TGTGCCAGCAGCAGCTTCCGGACAGGGCCCAGGGAGTCGAACACCGGGGAGCTGTTTTTT. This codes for CASSSFRTGPRESNTGELFF.

The chain's CDR3 is CASSPFDRYYGYTF. The CDR3 region has the DNA TGTGCCAGCAGCCCCTTCGACAGGTACTATGGCTACACCTTC. The chain employs TRBV7-9 and TRBJ1-2; D possibly corresponds to TRBD1 (6 bases). Per the germline V gene, CDR1 is SEHNR and CDR2 is FQNEAQ (reference sequence). V lost 5 bases and J 3 bases, leaving 13 bases between the germline ends. The CDR3 contains 14 residues.

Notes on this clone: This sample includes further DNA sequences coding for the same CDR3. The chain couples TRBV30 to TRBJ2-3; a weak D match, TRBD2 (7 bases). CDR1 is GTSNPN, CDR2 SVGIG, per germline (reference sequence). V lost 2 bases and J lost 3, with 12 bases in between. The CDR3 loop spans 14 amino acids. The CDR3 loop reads CAWSKGGITDTQYF. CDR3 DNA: TGTGCCTGGAGTAAGGGGGGGATTACAGATACGCAGTATTTT.

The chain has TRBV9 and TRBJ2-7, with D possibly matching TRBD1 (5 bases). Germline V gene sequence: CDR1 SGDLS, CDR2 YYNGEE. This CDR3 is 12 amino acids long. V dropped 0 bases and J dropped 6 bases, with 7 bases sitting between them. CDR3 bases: TGTGCCAGCAGCGTAGGAAGGGGCGAGCAGTACTTC. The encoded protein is CASSVGRGEQYF.

DNA for the CDR3: TGCGCCAGCAGGGCAGGGGGGCTGAACACTGAAGCTTTCTTT. Translation gives CASRAGGLNTEAFF. The chain combines TRBV10-2 with TRBJ1-1, with 7 nucleotides matching TRBD1. This CDR3 comprises 14 residues. With 6 bases clipped from V and 0 bases from J, the junction kept 4 bases outside the gene matches. Germline values: CDR1 WSHSY, CDR2 SAAADI.

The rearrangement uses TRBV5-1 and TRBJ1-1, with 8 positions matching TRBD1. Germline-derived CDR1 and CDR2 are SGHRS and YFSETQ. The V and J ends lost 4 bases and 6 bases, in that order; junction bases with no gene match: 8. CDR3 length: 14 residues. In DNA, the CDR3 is TGCGCCAGCAGCACTGGACAGGGTAATCCTGAAGCTTTCTTT. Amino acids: CASSTGQGNPEAFF. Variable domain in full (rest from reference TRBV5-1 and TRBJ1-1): KAGVTQTPRYLIKTRGQQVTLSCSPISGHRSVSWYQQTPGQGLQFLFEYFSETQRNKGNFPGRFSGRQFSNSRSEMNVSTLELGDSALYLCASSTGQGNPEAFFGQGTRLTVV.

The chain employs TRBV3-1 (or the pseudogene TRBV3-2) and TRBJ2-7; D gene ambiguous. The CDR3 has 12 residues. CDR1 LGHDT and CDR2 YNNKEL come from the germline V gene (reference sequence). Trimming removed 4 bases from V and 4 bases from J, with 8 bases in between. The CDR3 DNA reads TGTGCCAGCAGCCCCGGGTCGTACGAGCAGTACTTC. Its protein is CASSPGSYEQYF.

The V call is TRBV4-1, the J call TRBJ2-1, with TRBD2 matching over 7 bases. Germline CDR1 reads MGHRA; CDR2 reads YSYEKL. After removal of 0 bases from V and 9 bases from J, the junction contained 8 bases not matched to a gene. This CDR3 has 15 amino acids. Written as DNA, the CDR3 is TGCGCCAGCAGCCAAGAGACTAGCCGCGTTATTGAGCAGTTCTTC. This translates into CASSQETSRVIEQFF.

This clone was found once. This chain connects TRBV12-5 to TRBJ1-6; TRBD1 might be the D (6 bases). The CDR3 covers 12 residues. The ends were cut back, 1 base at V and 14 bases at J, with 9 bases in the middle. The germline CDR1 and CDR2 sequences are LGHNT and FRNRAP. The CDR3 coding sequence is TGTGCTAGTGGTTTGGACAGGGTTTCCCTCCACTTT. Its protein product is CASGLDRVSLHF. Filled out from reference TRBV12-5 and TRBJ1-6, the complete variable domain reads DARVTQTPRHKVTEMGQEVTMRCQPILGHNTVFWYRQTMMQGLELLAYFRNRAPLDDSGMPKDRFSAEMPDATLATLKIQPSEPRDSAVYFCASGLDRVSLHFGNGTRLTVT.

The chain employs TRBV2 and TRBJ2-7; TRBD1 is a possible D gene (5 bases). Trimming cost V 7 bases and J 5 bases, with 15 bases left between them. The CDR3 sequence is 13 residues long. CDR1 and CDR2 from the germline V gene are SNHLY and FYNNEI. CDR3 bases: TGTGCCAGCACCGCTAGGGCAGGGCACGAGCAGTACTTC. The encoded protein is CASTARAGHEQYF.

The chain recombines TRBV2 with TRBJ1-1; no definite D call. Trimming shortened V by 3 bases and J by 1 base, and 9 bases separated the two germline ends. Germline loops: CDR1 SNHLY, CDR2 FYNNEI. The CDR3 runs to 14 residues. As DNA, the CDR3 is TGTGCCAGCAGTGAGGAGGAGGGGAACACTGAAGCTTTCTTT. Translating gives CASSEEEGNTEAFF.

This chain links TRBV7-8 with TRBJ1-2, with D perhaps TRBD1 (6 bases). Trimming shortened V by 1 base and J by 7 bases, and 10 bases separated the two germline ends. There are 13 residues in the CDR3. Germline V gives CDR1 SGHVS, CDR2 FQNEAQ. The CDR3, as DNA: TGTGCCAGCAGCTTAGACAGGGACGGTGGCTACACCTTC. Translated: CASSLDRDGGYTF.

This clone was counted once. CDR3 sequence: CASSSTGTGGGFIGKLFF. CDR3 coding DNA: TGTGCCAGCAGCAGTACCGGGACAGGGGGCGGATTTATAGGAAAACTGTTTTTT. The gene calls are TRBV5-6 and TRBJ1-4; 12 bases line up with TRBD1. Per germline, CDR1 SGHDT and CDR2 YYEEEE. With V trimmed by 4 bases and J by 10 bases, 17 bases remained unmatched. The CDR3 is 18 residues long.

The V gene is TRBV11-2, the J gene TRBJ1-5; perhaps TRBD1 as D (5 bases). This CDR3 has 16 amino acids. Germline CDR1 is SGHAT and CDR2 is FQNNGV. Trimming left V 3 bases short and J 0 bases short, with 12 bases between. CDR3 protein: CASSLGRLNSNQPQHF. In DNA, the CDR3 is TGTGCCAGCAGCTTGGGGCGGCTCAATAGCAATCAGCCCCAGCATTTT. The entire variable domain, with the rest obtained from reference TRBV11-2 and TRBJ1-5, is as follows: EAGVAQSPRYKIIEKRQSVAFWCNPISGHATLYWYQQILGQGPKLLIQFQNNGVVDDSQLPKDRFSAERLKGVDSTLKIQPAKLEDSAVYLCASSLGRLNSNQPQHFGDGTRLSIL.

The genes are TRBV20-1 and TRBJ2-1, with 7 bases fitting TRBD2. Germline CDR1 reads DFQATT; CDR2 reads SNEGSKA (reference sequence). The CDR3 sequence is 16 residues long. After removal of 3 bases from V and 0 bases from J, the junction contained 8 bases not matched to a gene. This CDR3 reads CSASILRGSSYNEQFF. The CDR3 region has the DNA TGCAGTGCTAGTATTTTGCGGGGGAGCTCCTACAATGAGCAGTTCTTC.

In nucleotides, the CDR3 is TGTGCCAGTAGTAACCCGGGGTTCGGGGTCAATCAGCCCCAGCATTTT. Protein sequence: CASSNPGFGVNQPQHF. The chain employs TRBV19 and TRBJ1-5; D is uncertain. CDR1 is LNHDA, CDR2 SQIVND, per germline (reference sequence). CDR3 length: 16 residues. Trimming left V 4 bases short and J 3 bases short, with 16 bases between.

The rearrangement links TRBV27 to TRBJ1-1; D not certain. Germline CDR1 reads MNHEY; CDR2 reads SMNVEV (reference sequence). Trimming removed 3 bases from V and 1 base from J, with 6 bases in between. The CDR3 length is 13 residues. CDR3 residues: CASSLGGNTEAFF. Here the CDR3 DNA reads TGTGCCAGCAGTTTGGGAGGGAACACTGAAGCTTTCTTT.

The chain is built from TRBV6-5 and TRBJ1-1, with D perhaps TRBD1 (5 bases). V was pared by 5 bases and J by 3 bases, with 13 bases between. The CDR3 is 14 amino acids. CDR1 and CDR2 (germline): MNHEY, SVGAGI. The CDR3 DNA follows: TGTGCCAGCAGTCTCCGGGGGATTGACACTGAAGCTTTCTTT. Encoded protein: CASSLRGIDTEAFF.